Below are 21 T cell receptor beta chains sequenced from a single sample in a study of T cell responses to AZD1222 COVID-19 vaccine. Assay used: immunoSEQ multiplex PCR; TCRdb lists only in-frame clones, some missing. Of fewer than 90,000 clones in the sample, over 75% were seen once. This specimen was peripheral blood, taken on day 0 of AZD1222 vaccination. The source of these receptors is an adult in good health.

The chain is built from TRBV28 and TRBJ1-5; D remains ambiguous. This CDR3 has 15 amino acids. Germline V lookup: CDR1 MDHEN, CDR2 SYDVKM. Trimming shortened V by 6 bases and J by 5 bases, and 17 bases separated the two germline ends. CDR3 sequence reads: CASSTGEAGHQPQHF. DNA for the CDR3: TGTGCCAGCAGCACCGGGGAGGCAGGTCATCAGCCCCAGCATTTT.

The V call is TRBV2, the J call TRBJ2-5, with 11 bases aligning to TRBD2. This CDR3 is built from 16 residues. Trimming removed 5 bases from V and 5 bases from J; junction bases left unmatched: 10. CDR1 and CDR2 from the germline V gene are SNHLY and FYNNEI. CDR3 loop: CASSLRLAGNGETQYF. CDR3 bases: TGTGCCAGCAGTCTCAGACTAGCGGGAAACGGGGAGACCCAGTACTTC.

The CDR3 here is CAWSTRGEKLFF. The DNA for the CDR3 is TGTGCCTGGAGTACCAGGGGTGAAAAACTGTTTTTT. V is TRBV30 and J is TRBJ1-4; tentatively, D is TRBD1 (6 bases). Germline-derived CDR1 and CDR2 are GTSNPN and SVGIG (reference sequence). This CDR3 is 12 amino acids long. Trimming took 2 bases from V and 7 from J, leaving 8 bases between them.

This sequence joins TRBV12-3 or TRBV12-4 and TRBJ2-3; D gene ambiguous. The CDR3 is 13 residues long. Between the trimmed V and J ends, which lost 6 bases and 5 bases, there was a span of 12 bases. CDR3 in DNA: TGTGCCAGCAGCGGCTCCCGAGGAGATACGCAGTATTTT. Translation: CASSGSRGDTQYF.

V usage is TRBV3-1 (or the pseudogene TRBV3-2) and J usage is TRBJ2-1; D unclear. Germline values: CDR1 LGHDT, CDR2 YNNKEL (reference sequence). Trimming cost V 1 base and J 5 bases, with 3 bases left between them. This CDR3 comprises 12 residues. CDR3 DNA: TGTGCCAGCAGCCAAGTCGACAATGAGCAGTTCTTC. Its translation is CASSQVDNEQFF.

This CDR3 is CAWRTGGIYGYTF. The CDR3 DNA follows: TGTGCCTGGAGAACAGGGGGCATTTATGGCTACACCTTC. The genes are TRBV30 and TRBJ1-2; 9 bases align to TRBD1. V lost 3 bases to trimming and J lost 5 bases; unmatched junction nucleotides: 4. The CDR3 sequence is 13 residues long. CDR1 is GTSNPN, CDR2 SVGIG, per germline (reference sequence). Full variable domain (rest looked up from reference TRBV30 and TRBJ1-2): SQTIHQWPATLVQPVGSPLSLECTVEGTSNPNLYWYRQAAGRGLQLLFYSVGIGQISSEVPQNLSASRPQDRQFILSSKKLLLSDSGFYLCAWRTGGIYGYTFGSGTRLTVV.

The CDR3 DNA reads as TGCGCCAGCAGCTTGGTTGCGGGCCCCCAAGAGACCCAGTACTTC. Its translation is CASSLVAGPQETQYF. The rearrangement links TRBV5-1 to TRBJ2-5, with a possible D match to TRBD2 (5 bases). Trimming stripped 0 bases from V and 1 base from J, with 10 bases between. The CDR3 runs 15 residues. CDR1 SGHRS and CDR2 YFSETQ come from the germline V gene. Based on the CDR3 plus reference TRBV5-1 and TRBJ2-5, the full variable domain is KAGVTQTPRYLIKTRGQQVTLSCSPISGHRSVSWYQQTPGQGLQFLFEYFSETQRNKGNFPGRFSGRQFSNSRSEMNVSTLELGDSALYLCASSLVAGPQETQYFGPGTRLLVL.

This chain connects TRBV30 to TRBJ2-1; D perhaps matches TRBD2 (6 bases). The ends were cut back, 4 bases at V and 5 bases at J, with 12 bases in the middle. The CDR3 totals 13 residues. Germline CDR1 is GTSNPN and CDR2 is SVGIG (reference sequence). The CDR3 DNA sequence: TGTGCCTGGATGGATAGCGGTGACAATGAGCAGTTCTTC. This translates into CAWMDSGDNEQFF.

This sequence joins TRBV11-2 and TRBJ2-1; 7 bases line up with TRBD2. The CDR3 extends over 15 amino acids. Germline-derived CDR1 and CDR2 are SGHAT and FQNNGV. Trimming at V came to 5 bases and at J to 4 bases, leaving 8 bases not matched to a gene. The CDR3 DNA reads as TGTGCCAGCAGCGGGCGGGCTAGCGGATACAATGAGCAGTTCTTC. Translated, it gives CASSGRASGYNEQFF.

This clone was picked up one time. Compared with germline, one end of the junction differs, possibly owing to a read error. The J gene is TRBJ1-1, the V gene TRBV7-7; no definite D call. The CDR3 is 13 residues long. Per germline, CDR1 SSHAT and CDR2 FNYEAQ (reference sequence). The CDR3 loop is CASSLDENTEAFF. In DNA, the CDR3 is TGTGCTAGCAGCTTGGACGAGAACACTGAAGCTTTCTTT.

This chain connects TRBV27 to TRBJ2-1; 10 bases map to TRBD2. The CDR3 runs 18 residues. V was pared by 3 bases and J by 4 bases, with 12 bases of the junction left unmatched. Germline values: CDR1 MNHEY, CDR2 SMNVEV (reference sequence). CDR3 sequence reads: CASSFGLAGGRMYNEQFF. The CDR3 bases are TGTGCCAGCAGTTTTGGTTTAGCGGGAGGCCGGATGTACAATGAGCAGTTCTTC.

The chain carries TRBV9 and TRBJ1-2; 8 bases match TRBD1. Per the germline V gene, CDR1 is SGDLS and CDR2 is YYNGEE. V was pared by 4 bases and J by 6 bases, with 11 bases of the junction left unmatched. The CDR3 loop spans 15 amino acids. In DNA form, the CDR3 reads TGTGCCAGCAGCTTGAGCCCAGGGGGCGACGATGGCTACACCTTC. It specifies CASSLSPGGDDGYTF.

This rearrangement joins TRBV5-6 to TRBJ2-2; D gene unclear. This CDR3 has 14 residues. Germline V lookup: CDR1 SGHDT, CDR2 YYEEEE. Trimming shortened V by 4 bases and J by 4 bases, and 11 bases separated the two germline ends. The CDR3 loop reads CASSPRRFTGELFF. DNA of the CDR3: TGTGCCAGCAGCCCTCGGCGGTTCACCGGGGAGCTGTTTTTT.

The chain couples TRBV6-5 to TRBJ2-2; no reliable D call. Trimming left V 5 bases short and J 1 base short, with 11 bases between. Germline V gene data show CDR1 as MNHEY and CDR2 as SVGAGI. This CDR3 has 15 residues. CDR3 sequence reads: CASSRVAGNTGELFF. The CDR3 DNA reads TGTGCCAGCAGTAGAGTGGCAGGGAACACCGGGGAGCTGTTTTTT.

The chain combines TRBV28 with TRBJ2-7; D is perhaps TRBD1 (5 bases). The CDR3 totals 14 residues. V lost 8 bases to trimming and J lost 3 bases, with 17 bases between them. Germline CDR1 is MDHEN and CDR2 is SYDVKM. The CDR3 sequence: CASASGQGDYEQYV. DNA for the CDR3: TGTGCCAGCGCTTCCGGACAAGGAGACTACGAGCAGTACGTC.

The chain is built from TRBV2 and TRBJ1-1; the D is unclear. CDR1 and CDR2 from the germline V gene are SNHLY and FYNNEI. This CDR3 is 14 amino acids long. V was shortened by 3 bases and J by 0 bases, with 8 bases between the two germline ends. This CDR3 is CASSDRQVNTEAFF. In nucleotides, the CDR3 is TGTGCCAGCAGTGATCGACAAGTGAACACTGAAGCTTTCTTT. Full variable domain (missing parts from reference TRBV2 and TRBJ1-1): EPEVTQTPSHQVTQMGQEVILRCVPISNHLYFYWYRQILGQKVEFLVSFYNNEISEKSEIFDDQFSVERPDGSNFTLKIRSTKLEDSAMYFCASSDRQVNTEAFFGQGTRLTVV.

The DNA of the CDR3 is TGTGCCAGCAGCTTAGGAGGTGTTAGCGAAAACATTCAGTACTTC. This gives the protein CASSLGGVSENIQYF. The chain employs TRBV7-2 and TRBJ2-4, with D maybe TRBD2 (5 bases). The length of the CDR3 is 15 residues. Germline loops: CDR1 SGHTA, CDR2 FQGNSA. The V end lost 1 base, the J end lost 5 bases, and 12 bases lay between the germline ends.

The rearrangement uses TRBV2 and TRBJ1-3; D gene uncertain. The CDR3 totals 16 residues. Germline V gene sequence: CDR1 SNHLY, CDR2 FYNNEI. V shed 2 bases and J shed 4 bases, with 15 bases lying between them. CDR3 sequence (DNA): TGTGCCAGCAGTGAATGGAGTGGGGTTCTAGGAAACACCATATATTTT. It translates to CASSEWSGVLGNTIYF.

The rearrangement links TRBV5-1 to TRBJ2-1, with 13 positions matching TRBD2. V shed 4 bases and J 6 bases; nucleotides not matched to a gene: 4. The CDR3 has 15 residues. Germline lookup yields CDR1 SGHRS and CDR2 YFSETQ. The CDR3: CASSMTSGGFNEQFF. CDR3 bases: TGCGCCAGCAGCATGACTAGCGGGGGGTTCAATGAGCAGTTCTTC. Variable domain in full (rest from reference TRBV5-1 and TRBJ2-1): KAGVTQTPRYLIKTRGQQVTLSCSPISGHRSVSWYQQTPGQGLQFLFEYFSETQRNKGNFPGRFSGRQFSNSRSEMNVSTLELGDSALYLCASSMTSGGFNEQFFGPGTRLTVL.

Written as DNA, the CDR3 is TGTGCCACCAGCGAGCTGAGCTCCTACAATGAGCAGTTCTTC. Its protein is CATSELSSYNEQFF. This chain uses TRBV15 with TRBJ2-1; D is ambiguous. Germline CDR1 is LNHNV and CDR2 is YYDKDF (reference sequence). This CDR3 is built from 14 residues. Trimming left V 5 bases short and J 0 bases short, with 8 bases between.

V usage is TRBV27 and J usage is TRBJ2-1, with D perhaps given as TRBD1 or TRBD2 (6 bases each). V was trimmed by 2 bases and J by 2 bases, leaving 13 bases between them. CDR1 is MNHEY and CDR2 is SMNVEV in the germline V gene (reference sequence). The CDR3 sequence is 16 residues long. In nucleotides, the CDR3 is TGTGCCAGCAGTTTAAAGGGGGGAGGAACCTACAATGAGCAGTTCTTC. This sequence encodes CASSLKGGGTYNEQFF.